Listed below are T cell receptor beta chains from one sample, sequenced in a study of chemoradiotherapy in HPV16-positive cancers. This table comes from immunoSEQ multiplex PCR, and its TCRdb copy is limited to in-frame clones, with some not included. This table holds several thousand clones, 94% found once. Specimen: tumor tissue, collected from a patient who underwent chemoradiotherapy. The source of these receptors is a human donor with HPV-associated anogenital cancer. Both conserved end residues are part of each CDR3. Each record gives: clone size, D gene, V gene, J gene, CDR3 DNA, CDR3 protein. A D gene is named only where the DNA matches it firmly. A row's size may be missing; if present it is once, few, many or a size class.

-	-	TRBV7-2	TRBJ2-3	TGTGCCAGCAGCTCACAGAGCACAGATACGCAGTATTTT	CASSSQSTDTQYF
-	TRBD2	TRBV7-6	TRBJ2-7	TGTGCCAGCAGCTTAGAAACCGGGACTAGCGGTTACGAGCAGTACTTC	CASSLETGTSGYEQYF
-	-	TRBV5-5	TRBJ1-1	TGTGCCAGCAGCTTATTGGACAGGAACACTGAAGCTTTCTTT	CASSLLDRNTEAFF
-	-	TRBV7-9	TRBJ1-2	TGTGCCAGCAGTCAACTAATAGGGTACTATGGCTACACCTTC	CASSQLIGYYGYTF
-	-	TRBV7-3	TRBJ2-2	TGTGCCAGCAGCTTAATGGGGACCGGGGAGCTGTTTTTT	CASSLMGTGELFF
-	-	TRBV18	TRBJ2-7	TGTGCCAGCTCACCAGAGTACGAGCAGTACTTC	CASSPEYEQYF
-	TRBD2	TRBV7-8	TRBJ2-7	TGTGCCAGCAGCTTAGAAGTTGCTAGCGGGAACTACGAGCAGTACTTC	CASSLEVASGNYEQYF
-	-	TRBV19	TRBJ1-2	TGTGCCAGCGCCTCCTCTGGGGAATTAGCTAACTATGGCTACACCTTC	CASASSGELANYGYTF
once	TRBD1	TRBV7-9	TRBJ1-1	TGTGCCAGCAGCGCCGGACAGGGGAACACTGAAGCTTTCTTT	CASSAGQGNTEAFF
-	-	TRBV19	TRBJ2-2	TGTGCCAGTAGTATTCACACCGGGGAGCTGTTTTTT	CASSIHTGELFF
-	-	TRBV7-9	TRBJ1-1	TGTGCCAGCAGCAGACAGTTAACCAACACTGAAGCTTTCTTT	CASSRQLTNTEAFF
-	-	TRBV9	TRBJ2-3	TGTGCCAGCAGCGTATCGGGGATCCGCACAGATACGCAGTATTTT	CASSVSGIRTDTQYF
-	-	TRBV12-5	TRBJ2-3	TGTGCTAGTGCCATACAAACTAGCTTTGGGACTCACCCCAGAATCACAGATACGCAGTATTTT	CASAIQTSFGTHPRITDTQYF
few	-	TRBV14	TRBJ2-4	TGTGCCAGCAGCCAAGCCCAGGGACGTGCCAAAAACATTCAGTACTTC	CASSQAQGRAKNIQYF